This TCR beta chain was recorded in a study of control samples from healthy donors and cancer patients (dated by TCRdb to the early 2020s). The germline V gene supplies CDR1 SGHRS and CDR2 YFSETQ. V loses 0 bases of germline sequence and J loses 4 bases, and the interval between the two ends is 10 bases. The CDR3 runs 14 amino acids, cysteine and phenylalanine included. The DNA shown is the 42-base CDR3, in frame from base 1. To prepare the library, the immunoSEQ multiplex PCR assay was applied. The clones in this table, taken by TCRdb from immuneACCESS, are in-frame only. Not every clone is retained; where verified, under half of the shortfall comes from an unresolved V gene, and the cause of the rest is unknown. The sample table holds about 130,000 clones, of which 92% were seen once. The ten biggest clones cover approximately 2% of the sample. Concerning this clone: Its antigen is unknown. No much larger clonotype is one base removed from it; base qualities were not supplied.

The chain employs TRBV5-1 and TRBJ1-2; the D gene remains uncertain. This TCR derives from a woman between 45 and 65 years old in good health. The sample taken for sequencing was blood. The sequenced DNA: TGCGCCAGCAGCTTGGAGGTAGCGGCCTATGGCTACACCTTC. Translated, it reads CASSLEVAAYGYTF.